The source of this TCR beta chain is a study of regulatory T cells in long-lasting Graves disease. Ten or more counts support this clonotype. The CDR3 has 12 amino acids. Germline values: CDR1 KGHSH, CDR2 LQKENI. Trimming left V 3 bases short and J 6 bases short, with 6 bases between. Stated time point: newly diagnosed GD, antithyroid drugs for less than 3 months. The TCR library was prepared using RNA isolated from PBMCs. Graves' disease diagnosis relied on American Thyroid Association guidelines. The patients included were those that came from an endocrinology department in Xi'an, China. Building the TCR beta libraries relied on iRepertoire HTBI primers, and CDR3 regions underwent Arm-PCR. TCRdb redid the calling of the multiplex PCR reads with MiXCR, one entry per CDR3 protein. The table shows approximately 480,000 distinct CDR3 sequences, with around 15% occurring only once. The data also belong to a second study, concerning T cells in Graves' hyperthyroidism and ophthalmopathy. That study reports: Each patient was aged 18 to 65 and had newly diagnosed hyperthyroidism of under 2 months' duration. Initially, a first-round RT-PCR of the TCR CDR3 employed the HTBI primer set.

The chain joins TRBV18 to TRBJ2-1; D not resolved. Sequenced here: peripheral blood mononuclear cells (PBMCs), sampled at new diagnosis, from a patient treated with antithyroid drugs. The receptor's source is a man in his forties with Graves disease. The CDR3 here is CASSPRLNEQFF. The CDR3 DNA reads as TGTGCCAGCTCACCTAGACTCAATGAGCAGTTCTTC.